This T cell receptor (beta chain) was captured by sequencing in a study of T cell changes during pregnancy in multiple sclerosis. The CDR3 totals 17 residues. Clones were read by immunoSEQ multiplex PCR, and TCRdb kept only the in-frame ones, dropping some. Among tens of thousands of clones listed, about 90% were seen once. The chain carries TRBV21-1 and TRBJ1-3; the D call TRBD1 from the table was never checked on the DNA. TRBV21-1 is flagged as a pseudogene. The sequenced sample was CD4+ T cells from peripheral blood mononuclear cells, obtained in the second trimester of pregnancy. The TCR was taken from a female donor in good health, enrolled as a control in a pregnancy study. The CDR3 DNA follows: TGTGCCAGCAGCAAAGCGCCTTGGGGGACACAAGGAAACACCATATATTTT. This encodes CASSKAPWGTQGNTIYF.